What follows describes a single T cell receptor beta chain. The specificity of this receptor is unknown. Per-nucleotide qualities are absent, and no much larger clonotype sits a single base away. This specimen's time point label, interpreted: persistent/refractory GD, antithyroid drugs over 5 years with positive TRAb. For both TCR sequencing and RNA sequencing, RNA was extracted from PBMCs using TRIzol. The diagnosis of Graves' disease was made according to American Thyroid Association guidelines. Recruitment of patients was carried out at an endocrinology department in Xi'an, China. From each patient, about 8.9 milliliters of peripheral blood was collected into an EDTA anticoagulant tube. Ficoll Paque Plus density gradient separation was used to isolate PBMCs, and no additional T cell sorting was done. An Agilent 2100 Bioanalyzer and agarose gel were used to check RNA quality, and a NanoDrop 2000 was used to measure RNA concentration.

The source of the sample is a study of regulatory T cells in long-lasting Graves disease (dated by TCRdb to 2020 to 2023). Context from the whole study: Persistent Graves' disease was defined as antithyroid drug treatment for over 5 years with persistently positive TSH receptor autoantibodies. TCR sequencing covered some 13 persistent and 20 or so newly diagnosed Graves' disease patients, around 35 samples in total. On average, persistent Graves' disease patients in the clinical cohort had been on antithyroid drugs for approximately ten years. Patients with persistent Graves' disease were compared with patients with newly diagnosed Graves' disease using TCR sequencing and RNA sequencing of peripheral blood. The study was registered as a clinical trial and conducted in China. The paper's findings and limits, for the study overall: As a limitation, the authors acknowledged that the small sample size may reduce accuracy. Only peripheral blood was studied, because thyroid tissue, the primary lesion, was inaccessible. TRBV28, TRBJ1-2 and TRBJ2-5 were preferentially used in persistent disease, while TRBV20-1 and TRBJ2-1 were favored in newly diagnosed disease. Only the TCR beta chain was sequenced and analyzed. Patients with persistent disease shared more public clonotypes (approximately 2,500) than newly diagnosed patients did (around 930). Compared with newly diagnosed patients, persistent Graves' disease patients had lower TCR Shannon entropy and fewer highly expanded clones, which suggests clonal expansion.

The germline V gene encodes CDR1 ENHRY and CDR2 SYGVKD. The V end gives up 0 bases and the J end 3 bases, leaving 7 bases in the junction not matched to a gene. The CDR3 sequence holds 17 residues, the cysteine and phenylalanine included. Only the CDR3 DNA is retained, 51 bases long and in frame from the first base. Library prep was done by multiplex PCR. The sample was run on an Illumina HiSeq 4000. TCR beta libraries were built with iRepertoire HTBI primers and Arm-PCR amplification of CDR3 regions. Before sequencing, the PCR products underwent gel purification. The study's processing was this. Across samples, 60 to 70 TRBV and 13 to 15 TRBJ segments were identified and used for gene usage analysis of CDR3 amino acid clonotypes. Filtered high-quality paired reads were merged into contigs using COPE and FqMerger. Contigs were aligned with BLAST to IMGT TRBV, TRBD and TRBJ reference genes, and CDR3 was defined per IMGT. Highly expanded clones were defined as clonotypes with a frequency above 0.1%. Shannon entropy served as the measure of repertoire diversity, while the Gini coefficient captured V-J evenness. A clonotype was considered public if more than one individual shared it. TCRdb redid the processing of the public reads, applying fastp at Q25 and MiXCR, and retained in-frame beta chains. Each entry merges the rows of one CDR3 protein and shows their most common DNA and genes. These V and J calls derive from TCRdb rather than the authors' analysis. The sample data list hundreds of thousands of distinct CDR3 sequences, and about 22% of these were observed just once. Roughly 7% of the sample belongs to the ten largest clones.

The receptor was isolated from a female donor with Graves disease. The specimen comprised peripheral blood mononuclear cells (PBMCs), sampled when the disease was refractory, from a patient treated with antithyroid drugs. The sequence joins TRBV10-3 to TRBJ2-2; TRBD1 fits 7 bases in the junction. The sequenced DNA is TGTGCCATCAGTGAGTCTGCCGGTGGGACAGACACCGGGGAGCTGTTTTTT. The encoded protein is CAISESAGGTDTGELFF.